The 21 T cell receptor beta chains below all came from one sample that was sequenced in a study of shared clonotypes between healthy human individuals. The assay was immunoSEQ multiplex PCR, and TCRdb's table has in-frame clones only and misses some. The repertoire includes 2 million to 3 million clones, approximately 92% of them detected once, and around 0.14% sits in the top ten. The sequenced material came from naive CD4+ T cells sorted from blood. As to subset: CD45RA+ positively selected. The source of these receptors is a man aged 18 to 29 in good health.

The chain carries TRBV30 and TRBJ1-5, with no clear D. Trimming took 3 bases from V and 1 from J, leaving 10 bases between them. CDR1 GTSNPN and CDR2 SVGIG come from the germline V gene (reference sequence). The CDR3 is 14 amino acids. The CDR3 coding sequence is TGTGCCTGGAGCCAGGACGGGAGCAATCAGCCCCAGCATTTT. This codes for CAWSQDGSNQPQHF.

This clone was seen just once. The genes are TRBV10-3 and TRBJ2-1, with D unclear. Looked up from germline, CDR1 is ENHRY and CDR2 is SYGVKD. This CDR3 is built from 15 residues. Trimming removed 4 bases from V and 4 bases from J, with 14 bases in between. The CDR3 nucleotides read TGTGCCATCAGTGGTGGGAAATGGGGTTACAATGAGCAGTTCTTC. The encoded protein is CAISGGKWGYNEQFF.

The DNA for the CDR3 is TGTGCCAGCAGTTTTTACCCATACAGGGCTGGAAACACCATATATTTT. The encoded protein is CASSFYPYRAGNTIYF. The rearrangement uses TRBV28 and TRBJ1-3, with a tentative D call TRBD1 (6 bases). V dropped 3 bases and J dropped 2 bases, with 14 bases sitting between them. This CDR3 region has 16 residues. Germline values: CDR1 MDHEN, CDR2 SYDVKM.

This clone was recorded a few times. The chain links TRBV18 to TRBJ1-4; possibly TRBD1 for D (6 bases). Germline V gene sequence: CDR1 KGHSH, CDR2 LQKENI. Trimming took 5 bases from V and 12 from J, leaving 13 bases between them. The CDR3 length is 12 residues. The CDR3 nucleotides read TGTGCCAGCTCAGAGACAGGCCGGGAACTGTTTTTT. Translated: CASSETGRELFF.

In DNA, the CDR3 is TGTGCCAGCTCACCCACAGTTCCTAGCGAAGCTACGCAGTATTTT. Translation: CASSPTVPSEATQYF. The chain has TRBV18 and TRBJ2-3; D possibly corresponds to TRBD2 (6 bases). Germline CDR1 and CDR2: KGHSH and LQKENI. Trimming cost V 3 bases and J 8 bases, with 18 bases left between them. The CDR3 spans 15 residues.

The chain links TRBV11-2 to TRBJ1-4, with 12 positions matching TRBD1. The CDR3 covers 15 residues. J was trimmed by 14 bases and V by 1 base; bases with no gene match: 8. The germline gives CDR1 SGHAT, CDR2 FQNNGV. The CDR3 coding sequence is TGTGCCAGCAGCTTAGCCGGGACAGGGGGCGGAGGGCTGTTTTTT. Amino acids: CASSLAGTGGGGLFF.

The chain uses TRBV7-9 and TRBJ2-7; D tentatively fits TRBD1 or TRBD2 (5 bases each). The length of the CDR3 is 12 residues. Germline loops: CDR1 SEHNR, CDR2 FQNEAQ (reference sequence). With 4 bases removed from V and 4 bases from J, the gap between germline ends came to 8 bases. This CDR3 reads CASSWDGYEQYF. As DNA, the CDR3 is TGTGCCAGCAGCTGGGACGGGTACGAGCAGTACTTC.

The CDR3 spells CASRTGRESIYF. The CDR3 DNA reads TGTGCCAGCAGGACGGGGAGGGAATCCATATATTTT. The chain is built from TRBV6-1 and TRBJ1-3, with unresolved D. The V and J ends lost 6 bases and 11 bases respectively, with 14 bases between them. CDR3 size: 12 residues. In germline, CDR1 is MNHNS, CDR2 SASEGT.

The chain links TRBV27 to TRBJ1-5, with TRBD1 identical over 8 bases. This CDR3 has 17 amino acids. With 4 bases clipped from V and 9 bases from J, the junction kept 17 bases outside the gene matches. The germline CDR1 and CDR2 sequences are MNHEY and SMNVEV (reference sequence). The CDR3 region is CASSSERGQGRQGPQHF. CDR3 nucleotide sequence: TGTGCCAGCAGTTCCGAACGCGGACAGGGCCGCCAAGGGCCCCAGCATTTT.

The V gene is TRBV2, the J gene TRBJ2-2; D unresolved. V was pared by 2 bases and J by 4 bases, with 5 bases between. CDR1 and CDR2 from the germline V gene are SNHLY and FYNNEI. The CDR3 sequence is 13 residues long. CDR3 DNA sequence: TGTGCCAGCAGTGAACCCGGCACCGGGGAGCTGTTTTTT. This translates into CASSEPGTGELFF.

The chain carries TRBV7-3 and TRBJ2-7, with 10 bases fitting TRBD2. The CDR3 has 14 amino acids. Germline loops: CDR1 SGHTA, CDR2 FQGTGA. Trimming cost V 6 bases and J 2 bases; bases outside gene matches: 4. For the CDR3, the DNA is TGTGCCAGCAGTATTAGCGGGGGGCCCTACGAGCAGTACTTC. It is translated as CASSISGGPYEQYF.

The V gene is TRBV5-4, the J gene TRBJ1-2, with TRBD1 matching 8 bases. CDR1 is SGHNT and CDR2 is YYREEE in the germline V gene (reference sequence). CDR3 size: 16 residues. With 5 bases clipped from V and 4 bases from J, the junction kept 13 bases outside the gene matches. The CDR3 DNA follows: TGTGCCAGCAGGGCCGGGACAGGAACAAATGTCTATGGCTACACCTTC. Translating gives CASRAGTGTNVYGYTF. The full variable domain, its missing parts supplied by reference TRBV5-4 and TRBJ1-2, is ETGVTQSPTHLIKTRGQQVTLRCSSQSGHNTVSWYQQALGQGPQFIFQYYREEENGRGNFPPRFSGLQFPNYSSELNVNALELDDSALYLCASRAGTGTNVYGYTFGSGTRLTVV.

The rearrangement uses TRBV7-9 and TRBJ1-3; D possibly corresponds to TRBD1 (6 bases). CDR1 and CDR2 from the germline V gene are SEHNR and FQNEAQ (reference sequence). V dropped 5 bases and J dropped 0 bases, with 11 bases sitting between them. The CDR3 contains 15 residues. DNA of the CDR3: TGTGCCAGCAGCGGGGGGGACATCTCTGGAAACACCATATATTTT. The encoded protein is CASSGGDISGNTIYF.

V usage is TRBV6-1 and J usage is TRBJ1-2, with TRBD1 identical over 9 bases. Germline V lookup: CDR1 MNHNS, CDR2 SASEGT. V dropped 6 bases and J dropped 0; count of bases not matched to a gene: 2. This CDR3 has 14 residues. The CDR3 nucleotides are TGTGCCAGCAGCCGGGACAGGGCTAACTATGGCTACACCTTC. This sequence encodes CASSRDRANYGYTF.

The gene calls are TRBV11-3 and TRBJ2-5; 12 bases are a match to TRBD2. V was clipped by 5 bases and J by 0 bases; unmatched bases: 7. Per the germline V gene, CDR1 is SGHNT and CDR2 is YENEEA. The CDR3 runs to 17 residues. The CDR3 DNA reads TGTGCCAGCAGCCAAGGACTAGCGGGAAAGTACCAAGAGACCCAGTACTTC. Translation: CASSQGLAGKYQETQYF.

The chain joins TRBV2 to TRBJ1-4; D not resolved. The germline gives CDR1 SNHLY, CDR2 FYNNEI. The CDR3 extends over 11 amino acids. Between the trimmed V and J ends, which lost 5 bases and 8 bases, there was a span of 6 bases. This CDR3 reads CASSYQEKLFF. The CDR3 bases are TGTGCCAGCAGTTATCAGGAAAAACTGTTTTTT. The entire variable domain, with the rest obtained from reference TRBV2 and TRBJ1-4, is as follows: EPEVTQTPSHQVTQMGQEVILRCVPISNHLYFYWYRQILGQKVEFLVSFYNNEISEKSEIFDDQFSVERPDGSNFTLKIRSTKLEDSAMYFCASSYQEKLFFGSGTQLSVL.

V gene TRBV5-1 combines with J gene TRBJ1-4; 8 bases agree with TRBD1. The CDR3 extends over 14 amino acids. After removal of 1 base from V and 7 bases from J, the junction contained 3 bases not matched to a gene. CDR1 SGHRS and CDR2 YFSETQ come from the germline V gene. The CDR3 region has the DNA TGCGCCAGCAGCTTGACAGGGGGGGCTGAAAAACTGTTTTTT. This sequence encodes CASSLTGGAEKLFF.

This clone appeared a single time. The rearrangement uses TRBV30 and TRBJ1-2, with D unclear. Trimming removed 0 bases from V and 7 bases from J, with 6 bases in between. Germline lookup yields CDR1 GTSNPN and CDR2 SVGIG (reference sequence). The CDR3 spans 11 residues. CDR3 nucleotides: TGTGCCTGGAGTGTAACCGCTGGCTACACCTTC. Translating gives CAWSVTAGYTF. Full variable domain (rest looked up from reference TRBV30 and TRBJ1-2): SQTIHQWPATLVQPVGSPLSLECTVEGTSNPNLYWYRQAAGRGLQLLFYSVGIGQISSEVPQNLSASRPQDRQFILSSKKLLLSDSGFYLCAWSVTAGYTFGSGTRLTVV.

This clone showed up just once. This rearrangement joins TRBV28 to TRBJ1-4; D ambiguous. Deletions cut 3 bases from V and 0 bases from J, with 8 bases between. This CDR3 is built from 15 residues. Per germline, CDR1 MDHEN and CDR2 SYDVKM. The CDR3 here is CASSFGQSTNEKLFF. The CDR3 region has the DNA TGTGCCAGCAGTTTTGGGCAGTCAACTAATGAAAAACTGTTTTTT.

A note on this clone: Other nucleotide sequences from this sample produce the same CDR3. The CDR3 DNA is TGTGCCAGCTCACAGACTAGCGGGGGCTACGAGCAGTACTTC. As protein: CASSQTSGGYEQYF. The chain recombines TRBV18 with TRBJ2-7; 12 nucleotides agree with TRBD2. The germline V gene encodes CDR1 KGHSH and CDR2 LQKENI. J gave up 3 bases and V 4 bases, and 1 base lay outside the gene matches. The CDR3 runs 14 residues.

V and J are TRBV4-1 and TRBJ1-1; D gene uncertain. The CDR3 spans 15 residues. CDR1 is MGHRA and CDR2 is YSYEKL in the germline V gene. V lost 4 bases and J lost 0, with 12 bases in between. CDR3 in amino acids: CASSLLEGLNTEAFF. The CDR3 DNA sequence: TGCGCCAGCAGCCTCCTCGAGGGCCTGAACACTGAAGCTTTCTTT.